This TCR beta chain appears in the sequencing data of a study of cytomegalovirus exposure and HLA in healthy donors. General study points: According to an earlier analysis, most TCR beta V segments yielded productive rearrangements about 90% or about 30% of the time. Most TCR sequences were seen very rarely across donors, but some public TCRs occurred in many.

This clone was seen only a few times. Its cognate antigen is unknown. This sample also contains other DNA sequences that code for the same CDR3. CDR1 is LNHDA, CDR2 SQIVND, per germline (reference sequence). This CDR3 is 14 amino acids long. V trimming: 10 bases; J trimming: 5 bases; junction bases outside the gene matches: 8. Primers for the PCR totalled 60 Vbeta and 13 Jbeta. Repertoires were generated with immunoSEQ multiplex PCR, while TCRdb's copy carries only in-frame clones and drops some. The repertoire holds around 90,000 clones, with 75% to 90% as singletons. The V and J genes are TRBV19 and TRBJ1-6; TRBD1 matches 7 bases. Sequencing was performed on PBMCs. The TCR originated in a man aged 35 to 55 in good health and CMV-seropositive. CDR3 protein: CATRPGQNNSPLHF. The CDR3 DNA reads as TGTGCCACTAGACCGGGACAGAATAATTCACCCCTCCACTTT. Full variable domain (outside the CDR3, taken from reference TRBV19 and TRBJ1-6): DGGITQSPKYLFRKEGQNVTLSCEQNLNHDAMYWYRQDPGQGLRLIYYSQIVNDFQKGDIAEGYSVSREKKESFPLTVTSAQKNPTAFYLCATRPGQNNSPLHFGNGTRLTVT.